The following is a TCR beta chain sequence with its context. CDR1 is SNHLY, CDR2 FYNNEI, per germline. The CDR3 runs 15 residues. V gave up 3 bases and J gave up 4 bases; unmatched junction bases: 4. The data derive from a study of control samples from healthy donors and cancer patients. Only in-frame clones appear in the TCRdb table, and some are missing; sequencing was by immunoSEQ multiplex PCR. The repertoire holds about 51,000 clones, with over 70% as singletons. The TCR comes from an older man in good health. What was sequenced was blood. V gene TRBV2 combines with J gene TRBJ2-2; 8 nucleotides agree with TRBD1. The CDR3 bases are TGTGCCAGCAGTGAGGTCACAGGGGGCACCGGGGAGCTGTTTTTT. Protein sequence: CASSEVTGGTGELFF. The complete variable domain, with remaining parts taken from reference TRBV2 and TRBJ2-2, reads EPEVTQTPSHQVTQMGQEVILRCVPISNHLYFYWYRQILGQKVEFLVSFYNNEISEKSEIFDDQFSVERPDGSNFTLKIRSTKLEDSAMYFCASSEVTGGTGELFFGEGSRLTVL.